These 5 T cell receptor beta chains share one sample of origin, sequenced in a study of blood T cell repertoires in COVID-19. Clones were read by immunoSEQ multiplex PCR, and TCRdb kept only the in-frame ones, dropping some. The table has over 150,000 clones, 84% seen once; the top ten hold about 13%. The sequenced sample was peripheral blood. The source is a human donor in a cohort sampled during active COVID-19.

V gene TRBV6-1 combines with J gene TRBJ1-5; 12 nucleotides match TRBD1. J gave up 6 bases and V 3 bases, and 3 bases lay outside the gene matches. CDR1 and CDR2 from the germline V gene are MNHNS and SASEGT. The CDR3 is 15 amino acids. The CDR3 protein is CASSDGTGGPQPQHF. CDR3 in DNA: TGTGCCAGCAGTGACGGGACAGGGGGCCCTCAGCCCCAGCATTTT.

The chain carries TRBV4-1 and TRBJ2-1, with 7 bases identical to TRBD2. V shed 1 base and J 5 bases; nucleotides not matched to a gene: 8. This CDR3 is built from 16 residues. Germline V gene data show CDR1 as MGHRA and CDR2 as YSYEKL. CDR3 in amino acids: CASSQAIRGVNNEQFF. CDR3 coding DNA: TGCGCCAGCAGCCAAGCCATCCGGGGGGTTAACAATGAGCAGTTCTTC.

This rearrangement joins TRBV5-8 to TRBJ2-1, with 9 bases lining up with TRBD1. The CDR3 sequence is 15 residues long. V was clipped by 4 bases and J by 4 bases; unmatched bases: 6. CDR1 and CDR2 (germline): SGHTS, YDEGEE. CDR3 sequence (DNA): TGTGCCAGCAGCCTTGACAGGGGGAATTACAATGAGCAGTTCTTC. Its translation is CASSLDRGNYNEQFF.

V usage is TRBV3-1 (or the pseudogene TRBV3-2) and J usage is TRBJ2-1, with D possibly being TRBD2 (5 bases). The CDR3 has 14 residues. The V and J ends lost 1 base and 6 bases respectively, with 10 bases between them. Germline CDR1 reads LGHDT; CDR2 reads YNNKEL (reference sequence). In DNA form, the CDR3 reads TGTGCCAGCAGCCAAGCCCGCGGGTTCAATGAGCAGTTCTTC. Translated, it gives CASSQARGFNEQFF.

This clone appeared a few times. The rearrangement links TRBV18 to TRBJ2-1; 14 nucleotides match TRBD2. The V gene's germline CDR1 is KGHSH and CDR2 LQKENI. This CDR3 spans 18 amino acids. The V and J ends lost 3 bases and 6 bases, in that order; junction bases with no gene match: 10. CDR3 in DNA: TGTGCCAGCTCACCCCCCGGACTAGCGGGAGGAATGGGCAATGAGCAGTTCTTC. Amino acid sequence: CASSPPGLAGGMGNEQFF.